The 17 T cell receptor beta chains below were found in one sample sequenced in a study of T cell repertoires and leukemia-associated antigens. TCRdb recomputed calls from the 5' RACE reads with MiXCR, one row per CDR3 protein. The data contain 8,000 to 10,000 distinct CDR3 sequences, approximately 40% of them seen just once; the ten biggest clones take up just over 55%. The antigens of these receptors remain unknown. The sequenced material came from CD3+ T cells sorted from blood and cultured. The source of these receptors is a female donor in good health.

With regard to this clonotype: This clone may be a read error of a much larger clone one base away. This chain joins TRBV5-4 and TRBJ2-7; D is unclear. This CDR3 has 11 amino acids. Germline V gives CDR1 SGHNT, CDR2 YYREEE (reference sequence). The CDR3, as DNA: TGTGCCAACAGCAATACCTACGAGCAGTACTTC. Its translation is CANSNTYEQYF.

This clonotype was observed at least ten times. The CDR3 loop is CASSEASGRAEKLFF. The CDR3 coding sequence is TGTGCCAGCAGTGAAGCGAGCGGCAGGGCCGAAAAACTGTTTTTT. V gene TRBV6-1 combines with J gene TRBJ1-4, with a possible D match to TRBD1 (5 bases). The V gene lost 0 bases and the J gene lost 8 bases, with 13 bases spanning the gap. The CDR3 runs to 15 residues. Germline CDR1 is MNHNS and CDR2 is SASEGT.

This clonotype was seen a few times. The V gene is TRBV9, the J gene TRBJ2-2, with D perhaps TRBD1 (6 bases). The CDR3 length is 15 residues. Trimming left V 5 bases short and J 7 bases short, with 18 bases between. Per the germline V gene, CDR1 is SGDLS and CDR2 is YYNGEE. The CDR3 sequence: CASSPHREGIGELFF. The CDR3 nucleotides are TGTGCCAGCAGTCCGCACAGGGAAGGGATCGGGGAGCTGTTTTTT.

To note about this clonotype: The DNA is omitted, as the CDR3 cannot be located on it reliably, and the CDR3 follows TCRdb's listing. V usage is TRBV7-5 and J usage is TRBJ2-5; whether TRBD2, the table's D call, matches the DNA was not checked. TRBV7-5 is annotated as a pseudogene. The CDR3 length is 17 residues, termini included. The CDR3 here is CISVPAALWSPPETQYF.

The rearrangement uses TRBV12-3 or TRBV12-4 and TRBJ2-7; 7 bases line up with TRBD2. This CDR3 is 15 amino acids long. V gave up 2 bases and J gave up 2 bases; unmatched junction bases: 6. The DNA of the CDR3 is TGTGCCAGCAGTTTAACCGGGAGGTCTCCCTACGAGCAGTACTTC. Protein: CASSLTGRSPYEQYF.

This clonotype is labeled as medium-sized (0.01 to 0.1%). J is TRBJ2-1 and V is TRBV20-1; 9 nucleotides match TRBD2. The germline V gene encodes CDR1 DFQATT and CDR2 SNEGSKA (reference sequence). The CDR3 contains 15 residues. Germline trimming cut 0 bases from V and 10 bases from J; bases unmatched to any gene: 10. CDR3 amino acids: CSARDRMLAGREQFF. CDR3 in DNA: TGCAGTGCTAGAGATAGGATGCTAGCGGGAAGAGAGCAGTTCTTC.

In the case of this clonotype: Since no conserved phenylalanine or tryptophan closes the CDR3, a read error is the likely cause. The rearrangement uses TRBV6-1 and TRBJ1-5; D not resolved. The CDR3 is made up of 14 amino acids. Germline-derived CDR1 and CDR2 are MNHNS and SASEGT. The DNA of the CDR3 is TGTGTCAGCAGTGAAGGGATTTACAATAAGCCCCAGCATCTT. Amino acids: CVSSEGIYNKPQHL.

The chain employs TRBV9 and TRBJ2-1, with 7 bases lining up with TRBD2. CDR3 length: 15 amino acids. Germline CDR1 is SGDLS and CDR2 is YYNGEE. Trimming cost V 3 bases and J 3 bases; bases outside gene matches: 6. The CDR3 region has the DNA TGTGCCAGCAGCGCTAGCGGCGGGTTCTACAATGAGCAGTTCTTC. Translating gives CASSASGGFYNEQFF.

This clonotype was detected many times. The germline gene is not matched at one end of the junction; a read error may be the cause. The V and J genes are TRBV7-9 and TRBJ1-1, with D hard to call. CDR1 is SEHNR, CDR2 FQNEAQ, per germline (reference sequence). The CDR3 is 13 amino acids. CDR3 DNA sequence: TGTGCCAGAAGCTTAGTCCGCCGCACTGAAGCTTTCTTT. This sequence encodes CARSLVRRTEAFF.

This clonotype was counted ten times or more. The chain combines TRBV7-8 with TRBJ2-7; TRBD1 aligns across 8 bases. CDR1 SGHVS and CDR2 FQNEAQ come from the germline V gene. The CDR3 is made up of 14 amino acids. V shed 3 bases and J 4 bases; nucleotides not matched to a gene: 5. The DNA for the CDR3 is TGTGCCAGCAGCTTTGGACAGGGCGGTTACGAGCAGTACTTC. Protein product: CASSFGQGGYEQYF. Together with reference TRBV7-8 and TRBJ2-7, the CDR3 gives the full variable domain: GAGVSQSPRYKVAKRGQDVALRCDPISGHVSLFWYQQALGQGPEFLTYFQNEAQLDKSGLPSDRFFAERPEGSVSTLKIQRTQQEDSAVYLCASSFGQGGYEQYFGPGTRLTVT.

The chain has TRBV20-1 and TRBJ2-2, with D perhaps matching TRBD2 (7 bases). This CDR3 has 15 amino acids. Germline lookup yields CDR1 DFQATT and CDR2 SNEGSKA (reference sequence). V gave up 6 bases and J gave up 6 bases, with 20 bases separating them. CDR3 nucleotide sequence: TGCAGTGCCGACTCCGACAAGGGGGGGTCCGGGGAGCTGTTTTTT. Protein sequence: CSADSDKGGSGELFF.

This clonotype was seen a few times. The chain couples TRBV29-1 to TRBJ1-1, with a weak D call TRBD1 (6 bases). Trimming cost V 6 bases and J 2 bases, with 13 bases left between them. CDR3 length equals 13 residues. CDR1 and CDR2 from the germline V gene are SQVTM and ANQGSEA. CDR3 protein: CSVGQITNTEAFF. The DNA for the CDR3 is TGCAGCGTAGGACAGATAACAAACACTGAAGCTTTCTTT.

Points on this clonotype: One junction end does not reproduce the germline sequence, and a read error may be involved. The CDR3 loop is CASSQRLGTSGRAIYNEQLF. DNA of the CDR3: TGTGCCAGCAGCCAAAGGCTCGGGACTAGCGGGAGGGCCATCTACAATGAGCAGCTCTTC. J is TRBJ2-1 and V is TRBV3-1; TRBD2 matches at 16 bases. Looked up from germline, CDR1 is LGHDT and CDR2 is YNNKEL (reference sequence). This CDR3 is built from 20 residues.

In DNA form, the CDR3 reads TGTGCCAGCAGCCGAGAGGGGGCCGGCTATGGCTACACCTTC. It codes for CASSREGAGYGYTF. The chain is built from TRBV14 and TRBJ1-2, with 7 bases aligning to TRBD1. Germline values: CDR1 SGHDN, CDR2 FVKESK. V gave up 4 bases and J gave up 4 bases; unmatched junction bases: 6. The CDR3 has 14 residues.

This clonotype was seen a few times. The V call is TRBV20-1, the J call TRBJ2-5; D is unclear. The V end lost 5 bases, the J end lost 3 bases, and 7 bases lay between the germline ends. Germline V gene sequence: CDR1 DFQATT, CDR2 SNEGSKA (reference sequence). This CDR3 has 11 residues. DNA of the CDR3: TGCAGTGCTCTTTGGGAAGAGACCCAGTACTTC. Translating gives CSALWEETQYF.

V gene TRBV5-5 combines with J gene TRBJ2-7, with a weak D call TRBD1 (5 bases). The CDR3 covers 14 residues. The V gene's germline CDR1 is SGHKS and CDR2 YYEKEE (reference sequence). V gave up 4 bases and J gave up 7 bases, with 18 bases separating them. The CDR3, as DNA: TGTGCCAGCAGCCCTATTGGTACAGGTGGGGAGCAGTACTTC. It codes for CASSPIGTGGEQYF.

Worth noting for this clonotype: A much larger clone lies a single base off, so this may be a read error. This chain joins TRBV7-3 and TRBJ1-2; D is undetermined. The CDR3 is 13 amino acids. CDR1 SGHTA and CDR2 FQGTGA come from the germline V gene. In DNA form, the CDR3 reads TGTGCCAGCAGCGTAACGGCTAACTATGGCTACACCTTC. It yields the protein CASSVTANYGYTF.